A selection of T cell receptor beta chains follows, all from one sample in a study of blood T cell repertoires in COVID-19. Some clones are missing from TCRdb's copy, which holds only in-frame ones; the method was immunoSEQ multiplex PCR. This sample carries 60,000 to 90,000 clones, around nine tenths of them seen once, and the ten largest clones take roughly a sixth. The material sequenced was peripheral blood. Source of these receptors: a human donor in a cohort sampled during active COVID-19. Each CDR3 is given with its conserved first and last residue. D genes are given only for firm matches. Rows give clone size only sometimes, using once, few, many, or a class for an expanded clone.

-,-,TRBJ1-2,TRBV7-9,TGTGCCAGCAAACCTACAGGGACACGGGATGGCTACACCTTC,CASKPTGTRDGYTF
-,TRBD1,TRBJ2-1,TRBV5-5,TGTGCCAGCAGCCCCCAGGACAGGGGCAATGAGCAGTTCTTC,CASSPQDRGNEQFF
-,-,TRBJ2-2,TRBV14,TGTGCCAGCAGCCAAGTAAGGCCGCCCGGGGCCGGGGAGCTGTTTTTT,CASSQVRPPGAGELFF
-,-,TRBJ2-5,TRBV12-3/TRBV12-4,TGTGCCAGCAGCGCGACACCGGGGGCCCAGTACTTC,CASSATPGAQYF
-,TRBD1,TRBJ1-4,TRBV29-1,TGCAGCGTTGGACCCGCAGGGGGCGGCGGTGAAAAACTGTTTTTT,CSVGPAGGGGEKLFF
-,TRBD2,TRBJ2-2,TRBV7-2,TGTGCCAGCAGCGCGGGAGGGCACTCCGGGGAGCTGTTTTTT,CASSAGGHSGELFF
-,-,TRBJ2-1,TRBV4-3,TGCGCCAGCAGCCAACGGCTAGTGTCCTACAATGAGCAGTTCTTC,CASSQRLVSYNEQFF
-,-,TRBJ1-1,TRBV7-9,TGTGCCAGCAGCTTAGCGGGGGGTTGGGAAGCTTTCTTT,CASSLAGGWEAFF
-,-,TRBJ1-6,TRBV30,TGTGCCGAGAGACAGTTCGGGTCCTATAATTCACCCCTCCACTTT,CAERQFGSYNSPLHF
-,-,TRBJ2-1,TRBV3-1/TRBV3-2,TGTGCCAGCAGCCACTTCGGTCGGAATGAGCAGTTCTTC,CASSHFGRNEQFF
-,-,TRBJ2-7,TRBV9,TGTGCCAGCAGCGTAGATGGGAGTGGGGACGAGCAGTACTTC,CASSVDGSGDEQYF
few,-,TRBJ2-7,TRBV5-5,TGTGCCAGCAGCATTCTTAATCAGATCCAGTACTTC,CASSILNQIQYF
-,-,TRBJ1-2,TRBV18,TGTGCCAGCTCACACAACACCGGGACACAAAACTATGGCTACACCTTC,CASSHNTGTQNYGYTF
-,-,TRBJ1-1,TRBV30,TGTGCCTCCATTTCCCGCGAGAACACTGAAGCTTTCTTT,CASISRENTEAFF
-,-,TRBJ1-6,TRBV4-3,TGCGCCAGCAGCCAAGATGGGGCATCGATCCTTAATTCACCCCTCCACTTT,CASSQDGASILNSPLHF
-,-,TRBJ2-2,TRBV2,TGTGCCAGCAGTGCTTATAACTCGAACACCGGGGAGCTGTTTTTT,CASSAYNSNTGELFF
-,-,TRBJ2-1,TRBV27,TGTGCCAGCAGCCTATCAACAGGCTACAATGAGCAGTTCTTC,CASSLSTGYNEQFF